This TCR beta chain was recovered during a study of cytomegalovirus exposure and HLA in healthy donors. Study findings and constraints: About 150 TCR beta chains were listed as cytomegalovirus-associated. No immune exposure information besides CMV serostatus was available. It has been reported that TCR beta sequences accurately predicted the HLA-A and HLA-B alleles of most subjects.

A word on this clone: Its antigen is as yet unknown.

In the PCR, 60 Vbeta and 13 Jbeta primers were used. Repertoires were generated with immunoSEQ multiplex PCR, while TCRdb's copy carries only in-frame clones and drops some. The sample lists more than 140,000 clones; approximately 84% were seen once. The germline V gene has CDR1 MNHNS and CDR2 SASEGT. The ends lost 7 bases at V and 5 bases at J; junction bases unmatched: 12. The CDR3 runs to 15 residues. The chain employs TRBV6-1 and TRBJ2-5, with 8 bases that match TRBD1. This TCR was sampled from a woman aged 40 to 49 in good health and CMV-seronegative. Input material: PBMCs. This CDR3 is CASTELDRVSETQYF. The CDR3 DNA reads TGTGCCAGCACCGAACTGGACAGGGTTTCGGAGACCCAGTACTTC.